This T cell receptor (beta chain) appears in the sequencing data of a study of cytomegalovirus exposure and HLA in healthy donors. Overall study context: Early on, a data release was issued that held 80 million to 90 million unique TCRs from HLA-typed donors.

Researchers ran the PCR with 60 Vbeta and 13 Jbeta primers. Clones were read by immunoSEQ multiplex PCR, and TCRdb kept only the in-frame ones, dropping some. The sample has 100,000 to 150,000 clones, roughly 83% seen once; the top ten hold 20%. The CDR3 has 15 residues. Per germline, CDR1 MNHEY and CDR2 SMNVEV (reference sequence). V shed 2 bases and J shed 7 bases, with 15 bases lying between them. V is TRBV27 and J is TRBJ2-1; TRBD1 might be the D (5 bases). Input material: PBMCs. The TCR originated in a man aged 18 to 29 in good health and CMV-seropositive. CDR3 protein: CASSLKGNEWNEQFF. The CDR3 DNA sequence: TGTGCCAGCAGTTTAAAGGGGAATGAATGGAATGAGCAGTTCTTC.